One sample yielded the 8 T cell receptor beta chains listed below, sequenced in a study of a mutant IDH1 vaccine in newly diagnosed glioma. Libraries were prepared by immunoSEQ multiplex PCR; TCRdb keeps only in-frame clonotypes and omits some of them. The sample contains about 38,000 clones, roughly 79% of which appear only once. Their cognate antigens are unknown. As for time point: week 23, last vaccination. The investigators gave 300 ug of mutant IDH1 20-mer peptide in each vaccine dose, together with topical imiquimod. The specimen comprised PBMCs, sampled from a glioma patient whose treatment included an IDH1 peptide vaccine. Source of these receptors: a man between 40 and 49 years old with glioma.

The chain uses TRBV7-6 and TRBJ2-1; tentatively, D is TRBD2 (5 bases). CDR1 and CDR2 (germline): SGHVS, FNYEAQ. Between the trimmed V and J ends, which lost 5 bases and 5 bases, there was a span of 13 bases. The CDR3 loop spans 14 amino acids. The CDR3: CASSPIGINNEQFF. The CDR3 region has the DNA TGTGCCAGCAGCCCCATCGGGATAAACAATGAGCAGTTCTTC. The full variable domain, rest sourced from reference TRBV7-6 and TRBJ2-1, is GAGVSQSPRYKVTKRGQDVALRCDPISGHVSLYWYRQALGQGPEFLTYFNYEAQQDKSGLPNDRFSAERPEGSISTLTIQRTEQRDSAMYRCASSPIGINNEQFFGPGTRLTVL.

This clone was detected once. V and J are TRBV28 and TRBJ1-5, with D maybe TRBD1 (6 bases). V lost 4 bases, J lost 0 bases, and 16 bases lay in between. CDR1 MDHEN and CDR2 SYDVKM come from the germline V gene. The CDR3 loop spans 17 amino acids. The CDR3 protein is CASSSRGRRDSNQPQHF. The CDR3 DNA is TGTGCCAGCAGTTCCCGGGGGCGGAGGGATAGCAATCAGCCCCAGCATTTT.

Within the sample, this clone is medium-sized. The V gene is TRBV7-9, the J gene TRBJ2-1, with 7 bases matching TRBD1. The CDR3 spans 15 residues. The ends lost 5 bases at V and 7 bases at J; junction bases unmatched: 11. The germline gives CDR1 SEHNR, CDR2 FQNEAQ (reference sequence). The CDR3: CASSPRDSSGNEQFF. The CDR3 bases are TGTGCCAGCAGCCCCCGGGACAGTTCTGGGAATGAGCAGTTCTTC. Full variable domain (remainder filled in from reference TRBV7-9 and TRBJ2-1): DTGVSQNPRHKITKRGQNVTFRCDPISEHNRLYWYRQTLGQGPEFLTYFQNEAQLEKSRLLSDRFSAERPKGSFSTLEIQRTEQGDSAMYLCASSPRDSSGNEQFFGPGTRLTVL.

The gene calls are TRBV28 and TRBJ2-6, with a weak D call TRBD1 (6 bases). V gave up 2 bases and J gave up 2 bases, with 13 bases separating them. The CDR3 is 17 residues long. Germline V lookup: CDR1 MDHEN, CDR2 SYDVKM. The CDR3 protein is CASSLTGFMTGANVLTF. As DNA, the CDR3 is TGTGCCAGCAGTTTAACAGGGTTTATGACTGGGGCCAACGTCCTGACTTTC.

In its sample, this clone was seen once. The chain uses TRBV5-8 and TRBJ2-3; 12 bases are shared with TRBD2. This CDR3 comprises 16 residues. V trimming: 4 bases; J trimming: 2 bases; junction bases outside the gene matches: 5. Germline V lookup: CDR1 SGHTS, CDR2 YDEGEE. The CDR3, as DNA: TGTGCCAGCAGCACAGGACTAGCGGGGACCACAGATACGCAGTATTTT. Protein: CASSTGLAGTTDTQYF.

The chain combines TRBV9 with TRBJ2-2; maybe TRBD2 (5 bases). CDR1 is SGDLS and CDR2 is YYNGEE in the germline V gene. V lost 0 bases, J lost 3 bases, and 9 bases lay in between. The CDR3 is 15 residues long. CDR3 sequence (DNA): TGTGCCAGCAGCGTAGGCGGGTGGGACACCGGGGAGCTGTTTTTT. This encodes CASSVGGWDTGELFF.

The V gene is TRBV19, the J gene TRBJ1-5; TRBD1 is a possible D gene (6 bases). Germline loops: CDR1 LNHDA, CDR2 SQIVND (reference sequence). With 3 bases removed from V and 7 bases from J, the gap between germline ends came to 10 bases. CDR3 length equals 13 residues. The chain's CDR3 is CASSIGGGQPQHF. The CDR3 DNA reads as TGTGCCAGTAGTATCGGGGGCGGGCAGCCCCAGCATTTT.

The CDR3 spells CASSVDRVFGYGYTF. The CDR3 DNA is TGTGCCAGCAGCGTGGACAGGGTATTCGGCTATGGCTACACCTTC. V usage is TRBV9 and J usage is TRBJ1-2, with TRBD1 identical over 8 bases. V gave up 2 bases and J gave up 4 bases; unmatched junction bases: 7. The germline V gene has CDR1 SGDLS and CDR2 YYNGEE. The CDR3 extends over 15 amino acids.